Listed below are T cell receptor beta chains from one sample, sequenced in a study of T cells in localized non-small cell lung cancer. This table comes from immunoSEQ multiplex PCR, and its TCRdb copy is limited to in-frame clones, with some not included. The sample yields about 75,000 clones, 80% seen once. The sample in question was peripheral blood, obtained before any cancer treatment. The receptors shown here come from a female donor at least 60 years old with stage I lung adenocarcinoma. CDR3s include the opening cysteine and the closing phenylalanine or tryptophan. The order of the fields is clone size, V gene, J gene, D gene, CDR3 protein, CDR3 DNA. D genes are given only for firm matches. Only part of the rows carry a size: once, few, many, or a class if the clone is expanded.

size: .
V: TRBV7-6
J: TRBJ2-1
D: .
CDR3: CASSLTWGEQFF
DNA: TGTGCCAGCAGCCTCACGTGGGGGGAGCAGTTCTTC

size: .
V: TRBV5-1
J: TRBJ2-1
D: TRBD2
CDR3: CASSLVRGGLAGYEQFF
DNA: TGCGCCAGCAGCTTGGTTAGGGGCGGACTAGCGGGATATGAGCAGTTCTTC

size: .
V: TRBV6-5
J: TRBJ1-1
D: TRBD1
CDR3: CASSADSTGVSEAFF
DNA: TGTGCCAGCAGTGCCGATTCGACAGGGGTCTCTGAAGCTTTCTTT

size: once
V: TRBV2
J: TRBJ1-2
D: TRBD1
CDR3: CASSAQGNYGYTF
DNA: TGTGCCAGCAGTGCACAGGGGAACTATGGCTACACCTTC

size: .
V: TRBV5-8
J: TRBJ1-5
D: .
CDR3: CASSLESGSQPQHF
DNA: TGTGCCAGCAGCTTGGAGTCGGGGAGTCAGCCCCAGCATTTT

size: few
V: TRBV6-5
J: TRBJ1-1
D: .
CDR3: CASSPMGGGTTEAFF
DNA: TGTGCCAGCAGTCCTATGGGCGGGGGGACCACTGAAGCTTTCTTT

size: .
V: TRBV27
J: TRBJ2-7
D: TRBD2
CDR3: CASAGGSNYEQYF
DNA: TGTGCCAGCGCGGGGGGGTCTAATTACGAGCAGTACTTC

size: .
V: TRBV7-3
J: TRBJ2-3
D: .
CDR3: CASSSQSADTQYF
DNA: TGTGCCAGCAGCTCCCAGAGCGCCGATACGCAGTATTTT

size: once
V: TRBV19
J: TRBJ2-5
D: .
CDR3: CASSIEFSSEAQYF
DNA: TGTGCCAGTAGTATAGAGTTCAGCTCTGAGGCCCAGTACTTC

size: .
V: TRBV19
J: TRBJ1-5
D: .
CDR3: CASKGAGLNYSNQPQHF
DNA: TGTGCCAGTAAAGGTGCAGGCTTAAACTATAGCAATCAGCCCCAGCATTTT

size: .
V: TRBV5-1
J: TRBJ2-5
D: .
CDR3: CASSLLASQETQYF
DNA: TGCGCCAGCAGCTTGCTAGCGAGCCAAGAGACCCAGTACTTC

size: .
V: TRBV4-3
J: TRBJ2-7
D: .
CDR3: CASSQDLPGYEQYF
DNA: TGCGCCAGCAGCCAAGATCTCCCTGGGTACGAGCAGTACTTC

size: .
V: TRBV28
J: TRBJ2-7
D: .
CDR3: CASSFGNLYEQYF
DNA: TGTGCCAGCAGTTTTGGGAACCTCTACGAGCAGTACTTC

size: .
V: TRBV27
J: TRBJ1-2
D: .
CDR3: CASSPLGGYGYTF
DNA: TGTGCCAGCAGTCCCCTGGGGGGCTATGGCTACACCTTC

size: .
V: TRBV5-4
J: TRBJ2-3
D: TRBD1
CDR3: CASSLPGTGNTDTQYF
DNA: TGTGCCAGCAGCTTGCCCGGGACAGGGAACACAGATACGCAGTATTTT

size: .
V: TRBV6-6
J: TRBJ2-7
D: TRBD2
CDR3: CASSSSHSGATYEQYF
DNA: TGTGCCAGCAGTTCCTCCCATAGCGGGGCAACCTACGAGCAGTACTTC

size: few
V: TRBV6-6
J: TRBJ1-1
D: .
CDR3: CASSEESTEAFF
DNA: TGTGCCAGCAGCGAGGAGAGCACTGAAGCTTTCTTT

size: .
V: TRBV29-1
J: TRBJ2-7
D: TRBD1
CDR3: CSVEDVATGKWDEQYF
DNA: TGCAGCGTTGAAGATGTCGCGACAGGGAAGTGGGACGAGCAGTACTTC

size: .
V: TRBV9
J: TRBJ2-2
D: .
CDR3: CASSVVGATTGELFF
DNA: TGTGCCAGCAGCGTAGTCGGAGCCACCACCGGGGAGCTGTTTTTT

size: .
V: TRBV9
J: TRBJ2-7
D: .
CDR3: CASSVSTDPLLEQYF
DNA: TGTGCCAGCAGCGTAAGCACCGACCCCCTGCTGGAGCAGTACTTC

size: .
V: TRBV2
J: TRBJ2-7
D: .
CDR3: CASSFRNYEQYF
DNA: TGTGCCAGCAGTTTTAGGAACTACGAGCAGTACTTC

size: once
V: TRBV9
J: TRBJ2-5
D: .
CDR3: CASSVGGADKKTQYF
DNA: TGTGCCAGCAGCGTAGGAGGAGCGGATAAAAAGACCCAGTACTTC

size: .
V: TRBV20-1
J: TRBJ1-1
D: TRBD1
CDR3: CSVGTGEEAFF
DNA: TGCAGTGTGGGGACAGGGGAAGAAGCTTTCTTT

size: .
V: TRBV30
J: TRBJ2-4
D: TRBD1
CDR3: CAWSVGRQGFLAKNIQYF
DNA: TGTGCCTGGAGTGTAGGGCGACAGGGCTTCCTAGCCAAAAACATTCAGTACTTC

size: .
V: TRBV6-5
J: TRBJ2-1
D: .
CDR3: CASSSSPGTEQFF
DNA: TGTGCCAGCAGTAGCTCCCCCGGGACTGAGCAGTTCTTC

size: .
V: TRBV28
J: TRBJ2-2
D: TRBD2
CDR3: CASSSDPGTIPGELFF
DNA: TGTGCCAGCAGTTCCGATCCCGGGACTATCCCCGGGGAGCTGTTTTTT

size: once
V: TRBV10-3
J: TRBJ2-7
D: TRBD2
CDR3: CAISESRAGVRCEQYF
DNA: TGTGCCATCAGTGAGTCGAGGGCGGGGGTTAGGTGCGAGCAGTACTTC

size: .
V: TRBV5-1
J: TRBJ1-1
D: .
CDR3: CASRRSGGNTEAFF
DNA: TGCGCCAGCAGAAGAAGCGGGGGAAACACTGAAGCTTTCTTT

size: .
V: TRBV27
J: TRBJ2-2
D: TRBD2
CDR3: CASSPWGGTGELFF
DNA: TGTGCCAGCAGCCCCTGGGGGGGGACCGGGGAGCTGTTTTTT

size: once
V: TRBV9
J: TRBJ2-5
D: .
CDR3: CASSARPGWETQYF
DNA: TGTGCCAGCAGCGCCCGACCCGGTTGGGAGACCCAGTACTTC

size: .
V: TRBV19
J: TRBJ2-7
D: .
CDR3: CASSIERGGKQYF
DNA: TGTGCCAGTAGTATAGAGAGGGGCGGTAAGCAGTACTTC

size: .
V: TRBV18
J: TRBJ1-5
D: .
CDR3: CASSPTQINQPQHF
DNA: TGTGCCAGCTCACCGACTCAGATCAATCAGCCCCAGCATTTT

size: once
V: TRBV2
J: TRBJ1-5
D: .
CDR3: CASRERRGKPQHF
DNA: TGTGCCAGCAGAGAGCGCAGGGGCAAGCCCCAGCATTTT

size: once
V: TRBV2
J: TRBJ2-5
D: .
CDR3: CASSETPGSEETQYF
DNA: TGTGCCAGCAGTGAAACGCCGGGGTCGGAAGAGACCCAGTACTTC

size: .
V: TRBV19
J: TRBJ1-5
D: .
CDR3: CASSMLTGSNQPQHF
DNA: TGTGCCAGTAGTATGCTGACAGGAAGCAATCAGCCCCAGCATTTT

size: .
V: TRBV6-6
J: TRBJ1-2
D: TRBD1
CDR3: CASSTTGAYGYTF
DNA: TGTGCCAGCAGTACGACAGGGGCCTATGGCTACACCTTC

size: few
V: TRBV2
J: TRBJ1-2
D: TRBD1
CDR3: CASSEGGTALYGYTF
DNA: TGTGCCAGCAGTGAAGGCGGGACAGCTCTTTATGGCTACACCTTC

size: .
V: TRBV28
J: TRBJ1-2
D: TRBD1
CDR3: CASSSPDRVGGYTF
DNA: TGTGCCAGCAGTTCTCCCGACAGGGTGGGAGGCTACACCTTC

size: .
V: TRBV28
J: TRBJ2-7
D: TRBD2
CDR3: CASSPPPSGRFGSYEQYF
DNA: TGTGCCAGCAGTCCACCTCCGAGCGGGAGGTTCGGCTCCTACGAGCAGTACTTC

size: once
V: TRBV7-2
J: TRBJ1-1
D: .
CDR3: CASSLSGNTEAFF
DNA: TGTGCCAGCAGCTTATCCGGGAACACTGAAGCTTTCTTT

size: .
V: TRBV5-1
J: TRBJ1-1
D: .
CDR3: CASSLVVGMNTEAFF
DNA: TGCGCCAGCAGCTTGGTTGTAGGGATGAACACTGAAGCTTTCTTT

size: once
V: TRBV6-1
J: TRBJ2-7
D: TRBD1
CDR3: CASSVRTGGQYF
DNA: TGTGCCAGCAGTGTCCGGACAGGGGGGCAGTACTTC

size: few
V: TRBV28
J: TRBJ2-7
D: TRBD2
CDR3: CASSPRLAGGPVYEQYF
DNA: TGTGCCAGCAGTCCCCGACTAGCGGGAGGGCCGGTTTACGAGCAGTACTTC

size: .
V: TRBV9
J: TRBJ2-1
D: .
CDR3: CASSRVSFNEQFF
DNA: TGTGCCAGCAGTAGGGTCTCGTTCAATGAGCAGTTCTTC

size: .
V: TRBV7-3
J: TRBJ2-1
D: TRBD2
CDR3: CASSWTSGHVNEQFF
DNA: TGTGCCAGCAGCTGGACTAGCGGGCACGTCAATGAGCAGTTCTTC

size: .
V: TRBV9
J: TRBJ2-1
D: .
CDR3: CASSAKQGRYNEQFF
DNA: TGTGCCAGCAGCGCCAAACAGGGCAGGTACAATGAGCAGTTCTTC